These T cell receptor beta chains were read from a single sample in a study of T cells after yellow fever vaccination. Each CDR3 protein gets one entry after TCRdb re-called the 5' RACE reads with MiXCR. The repertoire consists of 90,000 to 150,000 distinct CDR3 sequences, with 7.2% occurring once and the leading ten covering roughly 3%. The specimen was CD4+ T cells sorted from PBMCs, collected about 49 days after the first yellow fever vaccination. The receptors were sampled from a man aged 18 to 29 who received the YFV17D yellow fever vaccine. Both conserved end residues are part of each CDR3. The D gene is left open where the match is weak. Clone size is shown for a subset of rows, as once, few, many or a class of expanded clone.

d_gene	v_gene	abundance	j_gene	CDR3nt	CDR3aa
TRBD1	TRBV20-1	many	TRBJ2-7	TGCAGTGCTAGAGGCAAACCGGGACAGGTCGACGAGCAGTACTTC	CSARGKPGQVDEQYF
.	TRBV6-5	.	TRBJ1-2	TGTGCCAGCAGTTACGATTCCACACCACGGGGAGAGAATGGCTACACCTTC	CASSYDSTPRGENGYTF
TRBD1	TRBV6-5	many	TRBJ1-1	TGTGCCAGCAGTTGGACAGGGAGGAACACTGAAGCTTTCTTT	CASSWTGRNTEAFF
.	TRBV5-1	many	TRBJ1-1	TGCGCCAGCAGCTTGGACTCCGACTCGGCTTTCTTT	CASSLDSDSAFF
TRBD1	TRBV6-2/TRBV6-3	.	TRBJ1-5	TGTACCAGCAGTTCTTCCGGGACAGCTTTTCGGGCCCAGCATTTT	CTSSSSGTAFRAQHF
.	TRBV7-2	many	TRBJ2-5	TGTGCCAGCAGCTTAGCGCTAAGTCTAGCGTCCCAGTACTTC	CASSLALSLASQYF
.	TRBV5-1	many	TRBJ1-2	TGCGCCAGCAGCTTGGCCGGGAATGGCGGCTACACCTTC	CASSLAGNGGYTF
.	TRBV7-2	many	TRBJ2-2	TGTGCCAGCAGCCAAGACTGGTCCGGGGAGCTGTTTTTT	CASSQDWSGELFF
.	TRBV6-2/TRBV6-3	many	TRBJ1-1	TGTGCCAGCAGTTACGGGGGCTATTTACGGACTGAAGCTTTCTTT	CASSYGGYLRTEAFF
.	TRBV12-3/TRBV12-4	many	TRBJ2-7	TGTGCCAGCAGTTTATCGGCTGGGGGGTCCTACGAGCAGTACTTC	CASSLSAGGSYEQYF
.	TRBV6-5	many	TRBJ1-1	TGTGCCAGCAGTTACCAAGGAGGCACTGAAGCTTTCTTT	CASSYQGGTEAFF
.	TRBV7-9	many	TRBJ2-3	TGTGCCAGCAGCCTTACGCCCAGAACAGATACGCAGTATTTT	CASSLTPRTDTQYF
.	TRBV4-2	many	TRBJ2-5	TGTGCCAGCAGCCAAGATCAAGGCAGGCCAAGAGGGTCTCAAGAGACCCAGTACTTC	CASSQDQGRPRGSQETQYF
TRBD1	TRBV10-3	many	TRBJ1-2	TGTGCCATCAGTGGAACAGGGGGGCATGGCTACACCTTC	CAISGTGGHGYTF
.	TRBV6-5	many	TRBJ1-2	TGTGCCAGCAGTTACGTCGGGGCGGCGGGCTATGGCTACACCTTC	CASSYVGAAGYGYTF
.	TRBV6-6	many	TRBJ2-4	TGTGCCAGCAGTCCGAGTCCGAACATTAAGTACTTC	CASSPSPNIKYF
.	TRBV5-1	many	TRBJ2-3	TGCGCCAGCAGAAATAATCCTCCCGCAGGAGATACGCAGTATTTT	CASRNNPPAGDTQYF
.	TRBV5-1	many	TRBJ2-3	TGCGCCAGCCTTCAGTCAACTAGCACAGATACGCAGTATTTT	CASLQSTSTDTQYF
TRBD2	TRBV12-3/TRBV12-4	many	TRBJ2-2	TGTGCCAGCACCTTGCGGGGGTCTAACACCGGGGAGCTGTTTTTT	CASTLRGSNTGELFF
.	TRBV5-1	many	TRBJ1-1	TGCGCCAGCAGCTTGGACAGGGCGAGCACTGAAGCTTTCTTT	CASSLDRASTEAFF
TRBD1	TRBV6-5	many	TRBJ1-2	TGTGCCAGCAGTTCGACAGGGCGCGGCTACACCTTC	CASSSTGRGYTF
.	TRBV4-1	many	TRBJ1-4	TGCGCCAGCAGCCAAGAGGGGGGATTTAATGAAAAACTGTTTTTT	CASSQEGGFNEKLFF
.	TRBV10-2	many	TRBJ1-2	TGCGCCAGCAGGGAACGAACCCAGGACTTCTATGGCTACACCTTC	CASRERTQDFYGYTF
.	TRBV12-3/TRBV12-4	many	TRBJ1-1	TGTGCCAGCAGTTTGAGGGACGGAGACAACACTGAAGCTTTCTTT	CASSLRDGDNTEAFF
TRBD2	TRBV28	many	TRBJ2-5	TGTGCCAGCAGTTTAATCCAGCGGGGACGGGAGACCCAGTACTTC	CASSLIQRGRETQYF
.	TRBV20-1	many	TRBJ2-5	TGCAGTGCTAGAGATCGGGGCAGGAGCGAGACCCAGTACTTC	CSARDRGRSETQYF
TRBD1	TRBV7-9	many	TRBJ2-5	TGTGCCAGCAGCCCCTGGACAGGGAGTCTGCAAGAGACCCAGTACTTC	CASSPWTGSLQETQYF
.	TRBV27	many	TRBJ2-5	TGTGCCAGCAGTTTTTGGGGGGCAAACCAAGAGACCCAGTACTTC	CASSFWGANQETQYF
.	TRBV3-1	.	TRBJ2-3	TGTGCCAGCAGCTTAACCGGTTCCCCCACAGATACGCAGTATTTT	CASSLTGSPTDTQYF
.	TRBV27	many	TRBJ1-6	TGTGCCAGCAGTATCCTACAGGGTTGGAGCTCTTATAATTCACCCCTCCACTTT	CASSILQGWSSYNSPLHF
.	TRBV10-3	.	TRBJ1-1	TGTGCCATCCGGGCGAACACTGAAGCTTTCTTT	CAIRANTEAFF
.	TRBV10-3	many	TRBJ1-1	TGTGCCATCAGTGAGTCGACGGGGAACACTGAAGCTTTCTTT	CAISESTGNTEAFF
.	TRBV10-3	few	TRBJ2-1	TGTGCCATCAGTGAGTCGAGCAGGGTATCTGAGCAGTTCTTC	CAISESSRVSEQFF
TRBD1	TRBV6-2/TRBV6-3	.	TRBJ1-1	TGTGCCAGCAGTCGCGACAGGGGAGAAGCTTTCTTT	CASSRDRGEAFF
TRBD2	TRBV5-1	many	TRBJ2-3	TGCGCCAGCAGCTCACGACTAGCGACAGATACGCAGTATTTT	CASSSRLATDTQYF
TRBD2	TRBV5-1	many	TRBJ2-1	TGCGCCAGCAGCCTGAGACTAGCCTCCTACAATGAGCAGTTCTTC	CASSLRLASYNEQFF
.	TRBV6-2/TRBV6-3	.	TRBJ2-5	TGTGCCAGCAGTTTCCCGTCGGGGGGCGTGAGAGAGACCCAGTACTTC	CASSFPSGGVRETQYF
.	TRBV29-1	many	TRBJ1-2	TGCAGCGTTAGTATCGGGGGAAATAACTATGGCTACACCTTC	CSVSIGGNNYGYTF
.	TRBV5-1	many	TRBJ2-3	TGCGCCAGCAGCCCGGACGAGAATACGCAGTATTTT	CASSPDENTQYF
TRBD1	TRBV5-1	many	TRBJ1-2	TGCGCCAGCAGCGCTGGACAGGGCCACTATGGCTACACCTTC	CASSAGQGHYGYTF